This T cell receptor (beta chain) originates from a study of T cell repertoires in cytomegalovirus infection. At the level of the study: Shared public TCR beta signatures pointed to both CMV infection and a matching HLA type. General study findings and limits: HLA-C-restricted CMV-specific TCR beta clonotypes were dominant in the ex vivo response.

MiXCR, applied by TCRdb to the reads, yields one record per CDR3 protein. This sample has a few hundred thousand distinct CDR3 sequences, with 15% to 20% found just once. As concerns this clonotype: Its target is unknown.

V was pared by 6 bases and J by 4 bases, with 15 bases between. The germline V gene encodes CDR1 DFQATT and CDR2 SNEGSKA (reference sequence). The CDR3 sequence is 14 residues long. V gene TRBV20-1 combines with J gene TRBJ1-4, with D perhaps TRBD1 (5 bases). The specimen was PBMCs. The TCR originated in a human donor in good health (CMV status not recorded). Some clones in this sample may be carry-over from other donors' samples. Written as DNA, the CDR3 is TGCAGTGCGAGTACGGGACCGATTAATGAAAAACTGTTTTTT. Its translation is CSASTGPINEKLFF.